Listed below are T cell receptor beta chains from one sample, sequenced in a study of preoperative IRX-2 immunotherapy in early breast cancer. Profiled with immunoSEQ multiplex PCR; TCRdb holds only in-frame clones, not every one. The sample has around 62,000 clones, less than 95% seen once; the top ten hold roughly 1.5%. This specimen was taken from a patient treated with IRX-2 immunotherapy. These receptors were obtained from a human donor with breast cancer. Each CDR3 is given with its conserved first and last residue. D genes are given only for firm matches. Clone size is stated in some rows and not others, as once, few, many or a class when expanded.

clone_size	v_call	d_call	j_call	cdr3_length	cdr3_aa	cdr3_nt
-	TRBV20-1	-	TRBJ2-7	11	CSATRGGRQYF	TGCAGTGCCACGCGTGGGGGGCGGCAGTACTTC
-	TRBV12-1	-	TRBJ2-1	12	CASSFERERQFF	TGTGCCAGCAGCTTTGAGCGGGAGCGGCAGTTCTTC
-	TRBV10-3	TRBD2	TRBJ2-3	14	CATKGLAPKDTQYF	TGTGCCACCAAAGGACTAGCCCCTAAAGATACGCAGTATTTT
few	TRBV5-1	-	TRBJ2-2	13	CASSLGLTGELFF	TGCGCCAGCAGTCTCGGCCTGACCGGGGAGCTGTTTTTT
once	TRBV6-5	-	TRBJ2-3	13	CASRADPTDTQYF	TGTGCCAGCAGGGCTGACCCCACAGATACGCAGTATTTT
-	TRBV27	TRBD2	TRBJ2-7	16	CASSFRDGTSPYEQYF	TGTGCCAGCAGTTTCCGAGACGGGACTAGCCCCTACGAGCAGTACTTC
-	TRBV2	-	TRBJ1-4	13	CASNRGSVGKLFF	TGTGCCAGCAATCGGGGTTCGGTTGGGAAACTGTTTTTT
-	TRBV4-3	-	TRBJ1-1	14	CASSQDWASSEAFF	TGCGCCAGCAGCCAAGATTGGGCGTCCTCTGAAGCTTTCTTT
-	TRBV28	-	TRBJ2-1	16	CASSRLPARSYNEQFF	TGTGCCAGCAGTCGACTCCCAGCGCGTTCCTACAATGAGCAGTTCTTC
-	TRBV5-1	-	TRBJ1-1	14	CASTKTGLGTEAFF	TGCGCCAGCACCAAGACAGGATTGGGCACTGAAGCTTTCTTT
-	TRBV28	-	TRBJ1-1	16	CASRRRLAGTRTEAFF	TGTGCCAGCAGGAGGAGGTTGGCAGGGACTCGCACTGAAGCTTTCTTT
-	TRBV6-6	-	TRBJ1-1	14	CASSFTGPNTEAFF	TGTGCCAGCAGTTTTACAGGACCGAACACTGAAGCTTTCTTT
-	TRBV5-1	-	TRBJ2-2	14	CASSLAGLTGELFF	TGCGCCAGCAGCTTGGCCGGCCTGACCGGGGAGCTGTTTTTT
once	TRBV11-3	-	TRBJ2-3	14	CASSSDSSTDTQYF	TGTGCCAGCAGCTCAGACAGTAGCACAGATACGCAGTATTTT
once	TRBV5-6	-	TRBJ2-1	19	CASSLFGRSLASSYNEQFF	TGTGCCAGCAGCTTGTTTGGTCGGTCGCTAGCGAGCTCCTACAATGAGCAGTTCTTC
-	TRBV29-1	-	TRBJ2-7	13	CSVVTGGGDWQYF	TGCAGCGTTGTCACAGGTGGTGGGGATTGGCAGTACTTC
-	TRBV19	-	TRBJ2-5	14	CASSISLLEETQYF	TGTGCCAGTAGTATCTCTCTCCTCGAAGAGACCCAGTACTTC
-	TRBV7-8	-	TRBJ2-3	14	CASSLALSSDTQYF	TGTGCCAGCAGCTTAGCGCTATCTTCAGATACGCAGTATTTT
-	TRBV2	TRBD1	TRBJ2-4	14	CASRTGEALNIQYF	TGTGCCAGCAGGACAGGGGAAGCTTTAAACATTCAGTACTTC
-	TRBV27	-	TRBJ2-5	13	CASSGVGRETQYF	TGTGCCAGCAGTGGGGTAGGAAGAGAGACCCAGTACTTC
-	TRBV11-1	TRBD2	TRBJ2-1	17	CASISEYRDYSYNEQFF	TGTGCCAGCATCTCTGAGTACCGGGACTACTCCTACAATGAGCAGTTCTTC
-	TRBV27	-	TRBJ1-4	15	CASRLDSTTNEKLFF	TGTGCCAGCAGGCTAGACAGTACAACTAATGAAAAACTGTTTTTT
-	TRBV12-5	TRBD2	TRBJ2-1	18	CASGSHPGGGPSYNEQFF	TGTGCTAGTGGTTCCCACCCCGGGGGGGGCCCATCCTACAATGAGCAGTTCTTC
-	TRBV14	-	TRBJ2-4	15	CASSHGTLARNIQYF	TGTGCCAGCAGCCATGGGACGTTGGCCAGAAACATTCAGTACTTC
-	TRBV28	-	TRBJ2-5	13	CASQTQGSGTQYF	TGTGCCAGCCAAACTCAGGGGAGTGGGACCCAGTACTTC
-	TRBV6-5	-	TRBJ1-2	11	CASSSGVGYTF	TGTGCCAGCAGTTCGGGGGTTGGCTACACCTTC